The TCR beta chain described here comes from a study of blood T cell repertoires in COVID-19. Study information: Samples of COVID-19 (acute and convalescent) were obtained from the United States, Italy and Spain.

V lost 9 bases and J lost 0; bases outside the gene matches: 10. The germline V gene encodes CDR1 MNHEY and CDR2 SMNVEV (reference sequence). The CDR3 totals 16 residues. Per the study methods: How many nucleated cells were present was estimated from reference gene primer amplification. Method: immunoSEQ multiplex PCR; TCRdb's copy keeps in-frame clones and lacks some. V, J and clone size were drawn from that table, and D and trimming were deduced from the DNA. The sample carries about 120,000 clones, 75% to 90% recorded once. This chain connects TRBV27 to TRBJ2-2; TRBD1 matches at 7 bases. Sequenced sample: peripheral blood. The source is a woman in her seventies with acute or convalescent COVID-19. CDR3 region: CASHALGQTNTGELFF. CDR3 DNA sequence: TGTGCCAGTCACGCCTTGGGACAGACGAACACCGGGGAGCTGTTTTTT.